These 27 T cell receptor beta chains share one sample of origin, sequenced in a study of vaccination and CD4 T cells after COVID-19. Sequencing of the DNA from cultured CD4+ T cells was carried out with the Oncomine TCR Beta short-read assay. TCRdb called the PCR reads again in MiXCR, with one record for every CDR3 protein. Of approximately 17,000 distinct CDR3 sequences listed, about 40% were seen once; the top ten hold roughly 12%. The treatment was: approximately 9-day PBMC culture with coronavirus spike peptide pools or control peptides (ViraFEST assay). These receptors are not linked to any known antigen. Sample: CD4+ T cells from blood, cultured in vitro. These receptors were obtained from a human donor who had recovered from COVID-19.

The rearrangement links TRBV7-9 to TRBJ2-5, with D maybe TRBD2 (5 bases). The CDR3 covers 16 residues. Trimming left V 5 bases short and J 5 bases short, with 21 bases between. CDR1 and CDR2 (germline): SEHNR, FQNEAQ (reference sequence). The CDR3 here is CASSPPIIDREETQYF. The CDR3 DNA follows: TGTGCCAGCAGCCCACCCATTATAGATAGGGAGGAGACCCAGTACTTC.

This clonotype was observed a few times. The chain couples TRBV18 to TRBJ2-1; possible D gene TRBD2, 5 bases. With 6 bases removed from V and 1 base from J, the gap between germline ends came to 13 bases. The length of the CDR3 is 15 residues. Germline CDR1 reads KGHSH; CDR2 reads LQKENI. The CDR3 DNA reads TGTGCCAGCTCTCCGGGGAGTAGATCCTACAATGAGCAGTTCTTC. Protein sequence: CASSPGSRSYNEQFF.

The V call is TRBV15, the J call TRBJ1-3; D call uncertain. The V gene's germline CDR1 is LNHNV and CDR2 YYDKDF (reference sequence). The CDR3 loop spans 13 amino acids. The germline V and J ends were trimmed by 6 bases and 5 bases, with 11 bases remaining between them. CDR3 in amino acids: CATSTENRNTIYF. CDR3 bases: TGTGCCACCAGTACCGAAAATCGAAACACCATATATTTT.

This clonotype has more than one count but fewer than ten. The chain joins TRBV19 to TRBJ2-3; 12 nucleotides match TRBD2. The CDR3 has 16 residues. With V trimmed by 8 bases and J by 0 bases, 6 bases remained unmatched. Germline V lookup: CDR1 LNHDA, CDR2 SQIVND (reference sequence). CDR3 residues: CASRWTSGISTDTQYF. The CDR3 DNA reads TGTGCCAGTCGATGGACTAGCGGGATTAGCACAGATACGCAGTATTTT. Variable domain in full (rest from reference TRBV19 and TRBJ2-3): DGGITQSPKYLFRKEGQNVTLSCEQNLNHDAMYWYRQDPGQGLRLIYYSQIVNDFQKGDIAEGYSVSREKKESFPLTVTSAQKNPTAFYLCASRWTSGISTDTQYFGPGTRLTVL.

This clonotype is labeled as medium-sized. The genes are TRBV19 and TRBJ1-6, with D unclear. The V gene's germline CDR1 is LNHDA and CDR2 SQIVND (reference sequence). The CDR3 consists of 12 residues. Trimming removed 4 bases from V and 8 bases from J, with 6 bases in between. This chain's CDR3 is CASSTGYSPLHF. The CDR3 nucleotides read TGTGCCAGTAGTACCGGTTATTCACCCCTCCACTTT. Full variable domain (rest looked up from reference TRBV19 and TRBJ1-6): DGGITQSPKYLFRKEGQNVTLSCEQNLNHDAMYWYRQDPGQGLRLIYYSQIVNDFQKGDIAEGYSVSREKKESFPLTVTSAQKNPTAFYLCASSTGYSPLHFGNGTRLTVT.

The chain recombines TRBV27 with TRBJ2-3; D is possibly TRBD2 (6 bases). V lost 5 bases to trimming and J lost 0 bases, with 18 bases between them. CDR1 is MNHEY, CDR2 SMNVEV, per germline (reference sequence). The CDR3 is 17 residues long. As DNA, the CDR3 is TGTGCCAGCAGTCCTCCGGGACTCGCATCTAGCACAGATACGCAGTATTTT. It yields the protein CASSPPGLASSTDTQYF.

A few counts support this clonotype. The V and J genes are TRBV19 and TRBJ1-2, with D uncertain. Germline V gives CDR1 LNHDA, CDR2 SQIVND (reference sequence). The CDR3 loop spans 15 amino acids. Trimming took off 10 bases at V and 4 bases at J, with 22 bases between the two ends. CDR3 sequence: CAIMPPGSPLYGYTF. CDR3 in DNA: TGTGCCATAATGCCCCCGGGAAGTCCTCTCTATGGCTACACCTTC.

As to this clonotype: The junction does not match germline at one end; this may be a read error. This chain connects TRBV6-5 to TRBJ1-6; 7 bases are shared with TRBD1. Looked up from germline, CDR1 is MNHEY and CDR2 is SVGAGI. The length of the CDR3 is 15 residues. The CDR3 bases are TGTGCCGGCAGTTACTCGGGACAGAATAATTCACCCCTCCACTTT. Its protein is CAGSYSGQNNSPLHF.

The genes are TRBV19 and TRBJ1-4, with TRBD1 identical over 7 bases. CDR1 is LNHDA and CDR2 is SQIVND in the germline V gene (reference sequence). This CDR3 comprises 14 residues. V gave up 5 bases and J gave up 2 bases; unmatched junction bases: 2. CDR3 sequence: CASSPTGTNEKLFF. The CDR3 coding sequence is TGTGCCAGTAGTCCGACAGGGACTAATGAAAAACTGTTTTTT.

The rearrangement uses TRBV19 and TRBJ2-2, with TRBD1 as a possible D gene (5 bases). The CDR3 has 15 residues. Germline CDR1 reads LNHDA; CDR2 reads SQIVND (reference sequence). Trimming pared 7 bases from V and 5 bases from J, leaving 17 bases between. CDR3 region: CASKGLVGETGELFF. The CDR3, as DNA: TGTGCCAGTAAGGGGCTAGTTGGGGAAACCGGGGAGCTGTTTTTT.

This chain connects TRBV5-1 to TRBJ2-3; 12 bases are a match to TRBD2. V lost 5 bases to trimming and J lost 3 bases; unmatched junction nucleotides: 1. The length of the CDR3 is 14 residues. Germline CDR1 is SGHRS and CDR2 is YFSETQ. This chain's CDR3 is CASRGLAGTDTQYF. The DNA of the CDR3 is TGCGCCAGCAGGGGACTAGCGGGTACAGATACGCAGTATTTT.

Only one count was recorded for this clonotype. The chain carries TRBV4-2 and TRBJ1-5; no clear D gene. The germline V gene has CDR1 LGHNA and CDR2 YNFKEQ. This CDR3 has 14 residues. With 2 bases removed from V and 7 bases from J, the gap between germline ends came to 12 bases. The CDR3 region has the DNA TGTGCCAGCAGCCAAACTCCCGGGTGGCAGCCCCAGCATTTT. Translation: CASSQTPGWQPQHF.

The gene calls are TRBV29-1 and TRBJ2-5; tentative D call: TRBD1 (6 bases). Trimming removed 1 base from V and 2 bases from J, with 11 bases in between. The CDR3 sequence is 14 residues long. Germline V gene data show CDR1 as SQVTM and CDR2 as ANQGSEA. In DNA, the CDR3 is TGCAGCGTTGAAGGGGGGCGCTTTCAAGAGACCCAGTACTTC. Translated: CSVEGGRFQETQYF.

The V and J genes are TRBV6-1 and TRBJ1-2; D unclear. CDR1 MNHNS and CDR2 SASEGT come from the germline V gene. This CDR3 is 11 amino acids long. Between the trimmed V and J ends, which lost 0 bases and 8 bases, there was a span of 4 bases. The CDR3 loop is CASSEAGGYTF. The CDR3 nucleotides are TGTGCCAGCAGTGAAGCGGGCGGCTACACCTTC.

This chain joins TRBV25-1 and TRBJ1-1, with 9 bases matching TRBD1. Germline V lookup: CDR1 MGHDK, CDR2 SYGVNS. The CDR3 covers 16 residues. J was trimmed by 6 bases and V by 5 bases; bases with no gene match: 13. CDR3 amino acids: CASSSRSGTGRAEAFF. CDR3 nucleotide sequence: TGTGCCAGCAGTTCGAGATCCGGGACAGGGAGGGCTGAAGCTTTCTTT. The entire variable domain, with the rest obtained from reference TRBV25-1 and TRBJ1-1, is as follows: EADIYQTPRYLVIGTGKKITLECSQTMGHDKMYWYQQDPGMELHLIHYSYGVNSTEKGDLSSESTVSRIRTEHFPLTLESARPSHTSQYLCASSSRSGTGRAEAFFGQGTRLTVV.

The rearrangement links TRBV6-2 or TRBV6-3 to TRBJ2-3, with 8 bases matching TRBD2. Trimming cost V 6 bases and J 2 bases; bases outside gene matches: 10. Germline V gene data show CDR1 as MNHEY and CDR2 as SVGEGT. The CDR3 covers 16 residues. The CDR3 DNA follows: TGTGCCAGCAGCCAGCTCGGAGCGGGGGCCACAGATACGCAGTATTTT. It is translated as CASSQLGAGATDTQYF.

This sequence joins TRBV28 and TRBJ1-2, with D possibly matching TRBD1 (6 bases). From germline, CDR1 is MDHEN and CDR2 SYDVKM. The CDR3 contains 11 residues. V was cut by 5 bases and J by 8 bases, with 9 bases left in between. CDR3 protein: CASSRTVGYTF. The CDR3 DNA reads as TGTGCCAGCAGTCGGACAGTAGGCTACACCTTC.

V and J are TRBV2 and TRBJ2-1; D is uncertain. The CDR3 spans 16 residues. V shed 7 bases and J shed 6 bases, with 22 bases lying between them. Germline V lookup: CDR1 SNHLY, CDR2 FYNNEI. The CDR3 bases are TGTGCCAGCACCGTCCGTAGGCGAGTAGTGGGCAATGAGCAGTTCTTC. It codes for CASTVRRRVVGNEQFF.

This sequence joins TRBV19 and TRBJ2-5; D ambiguous. Trimming removed 3 bases from V and 4 bases from J, with 9 bases in between. The germline gives CDR1 LNHDA, CDR2 SQIVND (reference sequence). This CDR3 has 13 residues. The CDR3 region is CASSIARTETQYF. The CDR3 region has the DNA TGTGCCAGTAGTATCGCGCGGACAGAGACCCAGTACTTC.

This chain joins TRBV20-1 and TRBJ1-6, with a tentative D call TRBD1 (6 bases). The germline gives CDR1 DFQATT, CDR2 SNEGSKA (reference sequence). The CDR3 is 16 amino acids. V was clipped by 0 bases and J by 11 bases, with 20 bases between them. The CDR3 here is CSARERGAGEGPPLHF. The CDR3, as DNA: TGCAGTGCTAGAGAGAGGGGGGCAGGGGAGGGTCCACCCCTCCACTTT.

The V and J genes are TRBV10-3 and TRBJ2-2, with 7 bases that match TRBD2. The CDR3 is 14 residues long. The V gene's germline CDR1 is ENHRY and CDR2 SYGVKD. V lost 6 bases, J lost 2 bases, and 3 bases stayed unmatched. As DNA, the CDR3 is TGTGCCATCAGCCGCGGGAGAAACACCGGGGAGCTGTTTTTT. Translation: CAISRGRNTGELFF.

The sample holds a few counts of this clonotype. V usage is TRBV20-1 and J usage is TRBJ1-1; possibly TRBD1 for D (5 bases). V shed 3 bases and J shed 0 bases, with 11 bases lying between them. CDR1 is DFQATT, CDR2 SNEGSKA, per germline (reference sequence). The CDR3 is 14 amino acids. CDR3 loop: CSASRGTMNTEAFF. The DNA of the CDR3 is TGCAGTGCTAGTAGAGGGACCATGAACACTGAAGCTTTCTTT.

The J gene is TRBJ2-3, the V gene TRBV19; 14 positions match TRBD2. The CDR3 runs 18 residues. The germline CDR1 and CDR2 sequences are LNHDA and SQIVND (reference sequence). The V gene end was trimmed by 4 bases and the J gene end by 6 bases; junction bases not matched to a gene: 12. Here the CDR3 DNA reads TGTGCCAGTAGTAAGGGACTAGCGGGAGTTTTCGTGGGGGATACGCAGTATTTT. Amino acid sequence: CASSKGLAGVFVGDTQYF.

The J gene is TRBJ2-7, the V gene TRBV10-3; D gene uncertain. CDR3 size: 15 residues. Deletions cut 1 base from V and 2 bases from J, with 12 bases between. The germline gives CDR1 ENHRY, CDR2 SYGVKD. The CDR3 spells CAISEFDPPTYEQYF. The CDR3 nucleotides are TGTGCCATCAGTGAGTTTGACCCCCCCACCTACGAGCAGTACTTC.

In its sample, this clonotype was seen a few times. The chain links TRBV14 to TRBJ1-1, with 7 bases that match TRBD1. The J segment lost 0 bases and the V segment lost 4 bases, leaving 5 bases of the junction unmatched. Germline V lookup: CDR1 SGHDN, CDR2 FVKESK. The CDR3 is made up of 15 amino acids. CDR3 in DNA: TGTGCCAGCAGCCCTTTGGACAGGCTGAACACTGAAGCTTTCTTT. Residues: CASSPLDRLNTEAFF. Supplemented by reference TRBV14 and TRBJ1-1, the full variable domain reads EAGVTQFPSHSVIEKGQTVTLRCDPISGHDNLYWYRRVMGKEIKFLLHFVKESKQDESGMPNNRFLAERTGGTYSTLKVQPAELEDSGVYFCASSPLDRLNTEAFFGQGTRLTVV.

V and J are TRBV7-2 and TRBJ2-7; 11 bases match TRBD2. The CDR3 extends over 14 amino acids. CDR1 and CDR2 from the germline V gene are SGHTA and FQGNSA. V lost 3 bases, J lost 6 bases, and 4 bases stayed unmatched. Here the CDR3 reads CASSFGTSGSEQYF. In nucleotides, the CDR3 is TGTGCCAGCAGCTTCGGGACTAGCGGAAGCGAGCAGTACTTC.

The chain employs TRBV2 and TRBJ1-2; TRBD1 might be the D (5 bases). The V end was cut by 3 bases, the J end by 8 bases, with 22 bases between. Germline assignment: CDR1 SNHLY and CDR2 FYNNEI. The CDR3 is 16 amino acids. This chain's CDR3 is CASSEEGRTLSGGYTF. The CDR3 DNA reads TGTGCCAGCAGTGAGGAGGGACGTACTCTTTCGGGGGGCTACACCTTC.